The 2 T cell receptor beta chains below come from one sample, sequenced in a study of persistence of HIV-infected CD4 T cells. This was the immunoSEQ version 4 assay in survey mode. Sequencing used immunoSEQ multiplex PCR; TCRdb keeps in-frame clones, though not all of them. Among about 64,000 clones listed, 70% to 75% were seen once. These TCRs' antigens remain unknown. The stimulus was an HIV-1 Gag 15-mer peptide pool, around 1.1 ug/peptide/mL. Memory cells lacking CD40L and CD69 with high CD45RO were sorted. Here the sequenced sample was CD4+ T cells sorted from PBMCs after roughly 20-hour stimulation, taken from a patient who received antiretroviral therapy. The receptors derive from an adult man with HIV who was CMV-seropositive.

The J gene is TRBJ1-1, the V gene TRBV2; D remains ambiguous. With 7 bases removed from V and 11 bases from J, the gap between germline ends came to 11 bases. The CDR3 has 10 residues. Per germline, CDR1 SNHLY and CDR2 FYNNEI. The CDR3 region has the DNA TGTGCCAGCAAAGAGGAAGTGGCTTTCTTT. Translated: CASKEEVAFF.

The chain has TRBV18 and TRBJ1-2; no definite D call. Germline V CDR1 and CDR2: KGHSH, LQKENI. The CDR3 runs 14 residues. The ends were cut back, 2 bases at V and 2 bases at J, with 9 bases in the middle. In DNA, the CDR3 is TGTGCCAGCTCACCAGCGGACGGCAACTATGGCTACACCTTC. Translating gives CASSPADGNYGYTF.